This T cell receptor beta chain was found in a study of OX40 agonist ivuxolimab in advanced cancers. About the research overall: Patients in dose escalation had liver, melanoma, kidney or head and neck cancers. General study points: The antigens recognized by the expanded peripheral T cells, that is their antigen specificity, were not determined. Dosing at 0.1 to 3.0 mg/kg was accompanied by clonal expansion of CD4+ and CD8+ blood T cells by week 6.

At cycle 4 day 1, cycle 7 day 1, and baseline, blood was sampled. Libraries were prepared by immunoSEQ multiplex PCR; TCRdb keeps only in-frame clonotypes and omits some of them. The sample shows approximately 80,000 clones, roughly 85% of them seen only once. This clone has a handful of counts. Antigen: not known. There are 11 residues in the CDR3. Trimming pared 4 bases from V and 6 bases from J, leaving 6 bases between. CDR1 and CDR2 from the germline V gene are SEHNR and FQNEAQ (reference sequence). The V call is TRBV7-9, the J call TRBJ1-2; no clear D. The TCR originated in an adult with an advanced solid tumor such as melanoma, head and neck, liver or kidney cancer. The sample was CD4+ or CD8+ T cells sorted from blood, taken in a trial of the OX40 agonist ivuxolimab. The CDR3 DNA follows: TGTGCCAGCAGCTCCCAGGATGGCTACACCTTC. Its translation is CASSSQDGYTF.